This passage covers 21 T cell receptor beta chains from one sample sequenced in a study of a mutant IDH1 vaccine in newly diagnosed glioma. Time point specified: baseline, week 1 (first vaccination visit). Treatment given: pre-vaccination baseline after standard-of-care therapy. The data were produced by immunoSEQ multiplex PCR, yet TCRdb's version contains in-frame clones alone and is incomplete. The table lists about 16,000 clones, over 95% of them singletons, with roughly 3.5% in the top ten. Sample: peripheral blood mononuclear cells (PBMCs), taken from a glioma patient treated with radiotherapy, temozolomide or both. The receptors were sampled from a young woman with glioma. Some clones in this sample may be carry-over from other donors' samples.

This clone was counted only a few times. This chain links TRBV18 with TRBJ2-5, with D tentatively TRBD1 (6 bases). CDR3 size: 14 residues. CDR1 KGHSH and CDR2 LQKENI come from the germline V gene. Between the trimmed V and J ends, which lost 2 bases and 5 bases, there was a span of 12 bases. Here the CDR3 reads CASSPNLRGETQYF. CDR3 bases: TGTGCCAGCTCACCAAATTTAAGGGGGGAGACCCAGTACTTC.

V gene TRBV19 combines with J gene TRBJ1-4; no definite D call. CDR1 and CDR2 from the germline V gene are LNHDA and SQIVND (reference sequence). The CDR3 extends over 15 amino acids. Trimming removed 3 bases from V and 1 base from J, with 9 bases in between. CDR3 sequence reads: CASSIGLGTNEKLFF. The CDR3 region has the DNA TGTGCCAGTAGTATCGGACTGGGAACTAATGAAAAACTGTTTTTT.

This sequence joins TRBV7-2 and TRBJ2-1; possible D gene TRBD2, 6 bases. Trimming left V 5 bases short and J 3 bases short, with 14 bases between. The CDR3 is 15 amino acids. Per the germline V gene, CDR1 is SGHTA and CDR2 is FQGNSA. In nucleotides, the CDR3 is TGTGCCAGCAGCGCAATTAGCGGAAACTACAATGAGCAGTTCTTC. Translation: CASSAISGNYNEQFF.

This clone occurred once. The chain joins TRBV11-3 to TRBJ1-5; no reliable D call. Deletions cut 8 bases from V and 0 bases from J, with 8 bases between. CDR3 length: 13 amino acids. Germline V gene data show CDR1 as SGHNT and CDR2 as YENEEA. CDR3 bases: TGTGCCAGCCCCCTCACTAGCAATCAGCCCCAGCATTTT. This sequence encodes CASPLTSNQPQHF.

This sequence joins TRBV7-3 and TRBJ2-3; D is possibly TRBD2 (6 bases). CDR3 size: 15 residues. V lost 4 bases and J lost 1, with 12 bases in between. Looked up from germline, CDR1 is SGHTA and CDR2 is FQGTGA. The CDR3 DNA reads as TGTGCCAGCAGCTCTCGGGGGTCTCGCACAGATACGCAGTATTTT. The encoded protein is CASSSRGSRTDTQYF.

The CDR3 nucleotides are TGCGCCAGCAGTGAGGGCAGGATCCGTTACAATGAGCAGTTCTTC. Protein product: CASSEGRIRYNEQFF. The chain links TRBV10-2 to TRBJ2-1; unclear D gene. Trimming took 2 bases from V and 4 from J, leaving 12 bases between them. Germline V gene lookup returns CDR1 WSHSY and CDR2 SAAADI. This CDR3 has 15 residues.

The chain is built from TRBV7-9 and TRBJ1-2; TRBD1 matches at 7 bases. J gave up 7 bases and V 5 bases, and 4 bases lay outside the gene matches. The length of the CDR3 is 12 residues. Germline V CDR1 and CDR2: SEHNR, FQNEAQ (reference sequence). The CDR3: CASSTQGGGYTF. DNA of the CDR3: TGTGCCAGCAGCACCCAGGGGGGTGGCTACACCTTC.

CDR3 DNA sequence: TGTGCCAGCAGTGTTACCCCTAGCCACTCCATTTATGAGCAGTTCTTC. This codes for CASSVTPSHSIYEQFF. The chain carries TRBV6-4 and TRBJ2-1; D may be TRBD2 (5 bases). Germline CDR1 MRHNA, CDR2 SNTAGT. This CDR3 is 16 amino acids long. Trimming shortened V by 4 bases and J by 8 bases, and 21 bases separated the two germline ends.

This chain links TRBV10-2 with TRBJ2-3; 10 positions agree with TRBD2. CDR3 length: 14 residues. Germline assignment: CDR1 WSHSY and CDR2 SAAADI. The trim removed 0 bases at V and 6 bases at J, leaving 0 bases unmatched. The CDR3 bases are TGCGCCAGCAGTGAGTCAGCGGGAGGGGATACGCAGTATTTT. Its protein product is CASSESAGGDTQYF.

The CDR3 loop reads CASTMGNFSPLHF. DNA of the CDR3: TGTGCCAGTACGATGGGAAATTTCTCACCCCTCCACTTT. The chain uses TRBV19 and TRBJ1-6; no clear D gene. Trimming removed 7 bases at V and 10 bases at J, with 14 bases between. CDR1 and CDR2 (germline): LNHDA, SQIVND (reference sequence). This CDR3 contains 13 residues.

The rearrangement uses TRBV5-1 and TRBJ1-5; D remains ambiguous. Trimming removed 2 bases from V and 0 bases from J, with 9 bases in between. The CDR3 length is 15 residues. Germline CDR1 SGHRS, CDR2 YFSETQ. CDR3 DNA sequence: TGCGCCAGCAGCTTCGACGGTTATAGCAATCAGCCCCAGCATTTT. Protein: CASSFDGYSNQPQHF. The variable domain in full, with the rest retrieved from reference TRBV5-1 and TRBJ1-5, is KAGVTQTPRYLIKTRGQQVTLSCSPISGHRSVSWYQQTPGQGLQFLFEYFSETQRNKGNFPGRFSGRQFSNSRSEMNVSTLELGDSALYLCASSFDGYSNQPQHFGDGTRLSIL.

The chain's CDR3 is CAWSGGDYNEQFF. CDR3 bases: TGTGCCTGGAGCGGGGGGGACTACAATGAGCAGTTCTTC. This sequence joins TRBV30 and TRBJ2-1; 8 bases are a match to TRBD2. Germline V gives CDR1 GTSNPN, CDR2 SVGIG (reference sequence). V was clipped by 3 bases and J by 3 bases; unmatched bases: 1. The CDR3 is 13 residues long.

The chain combines TRBV5-1 with TRBJ1-2, with 7 bases aligning to TRBD1. The germline CDR1 and CDR2 sequences are SGHRS and YFSETQ. V was pared by 2 bases and J by 4 bases, with 14 bases of the junction left unmatched. The CDR3 totals 17 residues. DNA of the CDR3: TGCGCCAGCAGCTTAACAATGGACAGGAGGGCAAGCTATGGCTACACCTTC. It encodes CASSLTMDRRASYGYTF. The full variable domain, completed using reference TRBV5-1 and TRBJ1-2, is KAGVTQTPRYLIKTRGQQVTLSCSPISGHRSVSWYQQTPGQGLQFLFEYFSETQRNKGNFPGRFSGRQFSNSRSEMNVSTLELGDSALYLCASSLTMDRRASYGYTFGSGTRLTVV.

The gene calls are TRBV7-9 and TRBJ1-2, with a possible D match to TRBD1 (6 bases). CDR3 length: 17 amino acids. In germline, CDR1 is SEHNR, CDR2 FQNEAQ (reference sequence). Trimming took off 3 bases at V and 1 base at J, with 18 bases between the two ends. The CDR3 DNA is TGTGCCAGCAGCTTTCTTCGGGATGGGGGGCGTAACTATGGCTACACCTTC. Protein product: CASSFLRDGGRNYGYTF.

The chain couples TRBV15 to TRBJ2-7; 7 nucleotides match TRBD1. V lost 2 bases, J lost 2 bases, and 6 bases stayed unmatched. The length of the CDR3 is 15 residues. The germline gives CDR1 LNHNV, CDR2 YYDKDF (reference sequence). CDR3 amino acids: CATSRPSTGTYEQYF. The CDR3 DNA follows: TGTGCCACCAGCAGACCCTCGACAGGGACCTACGAGCAGTACTTC.

This clone was observed a single time. The J gene is TRBJ2-7, the V gene TRBV7-9, with 9 nucleotides matching TRBD2. The germline V gene encodes CDR1 SEHNR and CDR2 FQNEAQ (reference sequence). V was clipped by 1 base and J by 7 bases; unmatched bases: 11. The CDR3 sequence is 16 residues long. This CDR3 reads CASSLGGSGSFEEQYF. CDR3 sequence (DNA): TGTGCCAGCAGCTTAGGGGGTAGCGGGAGTTTTGAAGAGCAGTACTTC.

V and J are TRBV7-9 and TRBJ2-3; 12 bases agree with TRBD2. Germline CDR1 reads SEHNR; CDR2 reads FQNEAQ (reference sequence). The V gene end was trimmed by 5 bases and the J gene end by 2 bases; junction bases not matched to a gene: 8. This CDR3 comprises 17 residues. The CDR3 DNA is TGTGCCAGCAGCGGACTAGCGGGGCGGATCTACACAGATACGCAGTATTTT. It is translated as CASSGLAGRIYTDTQYF.

The chain couples TRBV6-5 to TRBJ2-7; perhaps TRBD2 as D (6 bases). V was shortened by 2 bases and J by 0 bases, with 11 bases between the two germline ends. The CDR3 has 15 residues. In germline, CDR1 is MNHEY, CDR2 SVGAGI. The CDR3 region has the DNA TGTGCCAGCAGTTACATCACTAGCCCCTCCTACGAGCAGTACTTC. Its protein product is CASSYITSPSYEQYF.

The chain links TRBV7-8 to TRBJ2-7; D uncertain. Looked up from germline, CDR1 is SGHVS and CDR2 is FQNEAQ. Trimming removed 2 bases at V and 4 bases at J, with 6 bases between. CDR3 size: 12 residues. In DNA form, the CDR3 reads TGTGCCAGCAGCTTAAGTAGTTACGAGCAGTACTTC. Amino acids: CASSLSSYEQYF.

The chain links TRBV10-3 to TRBJ2-7; a possible D gene is TRBD2 (6 bases). The CDR3 extends over 13 amino acids. The ends were cut back, 8 bases at V and 3 bases at J, with 14 bases in the middle. In germline, CDR1 is ENHRY, CDR2 SYGVKD. CDR3 DNA sequence: TGTGCCATCGGGACCGGGGGTCGCTACGAGCAGTACTTC. Translation: CAIGTGGRYEQYF.

This chain connects TRBV14 to TRBJ1-1; D might be TRBD1 (5 bases). V dropped 4 bases and J dropped 1 base, with 10 bases sitting between them. Germline V lookup: CDR1 SGHDN, CDR2 FVKESK. The CDR3 runs 14 residues. The CDR3 reads CASSPARGNTEAFF. As DNA, the CDR3 is TGTGCCAGCAGCCCTGCTAGGGGGAACACTGAAGCTTTCTTT.